Listed here are 32 T cell receptor beta chains from one sample, sequenced in a study of blood T cell repertoires in COVID-19. Profiling relied on immunoSEQ multiplex PCR, and the TCRdb table lists in-frame clones only, not all of them. The table lists 150,000 to 200,000 clones, around 87% of them singletons. Sequencing was performed on peripheral blood. The receptors come from a woman in her late teens or twenties who had recovered from COVID-19.

The chain uses TRBV2 and TRBJ1-6, with D possibly matching TRBD1 (5 bases). The CDR3 length is 13 residues. Germline V gives CDR1 SNHLY, CDR2 FYNNEI. V was clipped by 1 base and J by 10 bases, with 8 bases between them. The CDR3 sequence is CASSEGRDSPLHF. CDR3 sequence (DNA): TGTGCCAGCAGTGAAGGGCGGGACTCACCCCTCCACTTT.

The genes are TRBV20-1 and TRBJ2-7; weak D call: TRBD1 (5 bases). CDR3 size: 11 residues. Between the trimmed V and J ends, which lost 3 bases and 4 bases, there was a span of 7 bases. The germline V gene encodes CDR1 DFQATT and CDR2 SNEGSKA (reference sequence). The CDR3 loop is CSARDNYEQYV. As DNA, the CDR3 is TGCAGTGCTAGGGACAATTACGAGCAGTACGTC.

The CDR3 DNA reads TGTGCCAGCAGCTTAGATTCGTGGGCGCCGGAGGAGTATGGCTACACCTTC. Encoded protein: CASSLDSWAPEEYGYTF. The chain carries TRBV7-9 and TRBJ1-2; D gene unclear. CDR3 length equals 17 residues. V lost 1 base and J lost 5, with 20 bases in between. Germline V lookup: CDR1 SEHNR, CDR2 FQNEAQ (reference sequence).

This sequence joins TRBV4-2 and TRBJ2-1; 9 bases agree with TRBD2. Germline CDR1 and CDR2: LGHNA and YNFKEQ. The length of the CDR3 is 16 residues. The V gene end was trimmed by 0 bases and the J gene end by 8 bases; junction bases not matched to a gene: 8. The CDR3 sequence: CASSQDGREGRDEQFF. The CDR3 DNA reads TGTGCCAGCAGCCAAGATGGGCGGGAGGGCCGTGATGAGCAGTTCTTC.

This rearrangement joins TRBV29-1 to TRBJ2-3; TRBD1 might be the D (6 bases). The CDR3 is 15 residues long. The V gene's germline CDR1 is SQVTM and CDR2 ANQGSEA. Trimming left V 1 base short and J 0 bases short, with 11 bases between. CDR3 in DNA: TGCAGCGTTGAAGCGGTCCAGGGGAGCACAGATACGCAGTATTTT. It encodes CSVEAVQGSTDTQYF.

The genes are TRBV6-5 and TRBJ2-5, with D perhaps TRBD2 (7 bases). The CDR3 is made up of 15 amino acids. Germline V gene sequence: CDR1 MNHEY, CDR2 SVGAGI. The germline V and J ends were trimmed by 6 bases and 1 base, with 15 bases remaining between them. The CDR3: CASRGAGAGQETQYF. In DNA, the CDR3 is TGTGCCAGCAGGGGGGCGGGAGCCGGCCAAGAGACCCAGTACTTC.

The J gene is TRBJ2-5, the V gene TRBV2; D may be TRBD2 (5 bases). CDR1 and CDR2 (germline): SNHLY, FYNNEI. V was clipped by 3 bases and J by 2 bases, with 13 bases between them. The CDR3 spans 15 residues. For the CDR3, the DNA is TGTGCCAGCAGTGATGAGGGAACCCTACAAGAGACCCAGTACTTC. Encoded protein: CASSDEGTLQETQYF.

This clone is a singleton in its sample. This chain uses TRBV11-2 with TRBJ1-4, with unresolved D. This CDR3 comprises 17 residues. CDR1 is SGHAT, CDR2 FQNNGV, per germline. V lost 5 bases to trimming and J lost 0 bases, with 16 bases between them. This CDR3 is CASSPTIFGATNEKLFF. CDR3 DNA: TGTGCCAGCAGCCCGACAATTTTCGGGGCAACTAATGAAAAACTGTTTTTT.

This chain links TRBV4-1 with TRBJ1-4; 8 bases match TRBD1. Germline CDR1 reads MGHRA; CDR2 reads YSYEKL. The CDR3 covers 15 residues. With V trimmed by 4 bases and J by 0 bases, 1 base remained unmatched. Here the CDR3 DNA reads TGCGCCAGCAGCCCACAGGGGGCAACTAATGAAAAACTGTTTTTT. This gives the protein CASSPQGATNEKLFF.

V gene TRBV7-3 combines with J gene TRBJ1-1; D may be TRBD1 (5 bases). Germline CDR1 SGHTA, CDR2 FQGTGA. The CDR3 spans 14 residues. Trimming cost V 1 base and J 6 bases, with 12 bases left between them. In DNA form, the CDR3 reads TGTGCCAGCAGCTTAAGTCGGGGGAGCGCTGAAGCTTTCTTT. It specifies CASSLSRGSAEAFF.

This clone appeared a single time. This chain links TRBV25-1 with TRBJ1-2; 10 bases are a match to TRBD1. V trimming: 2 bases; J trimming: 8 bases; junction bases outside the gene matches: 5. Germline CDR1 MGHDK, CDR2 SYGVNS. This CDR3 spans 14 amino acids. The CDR3 DNA reads as TGTGCCAGCAGTGAAAATGGACAGGGGGAAGGCTACACCTTC. Protein sequence: CASSENGQGEGYTF.

This sequence joins TRBV14 and TRBJ2-7, with D perhaps matching TRBD1 (6 bases). The CDR3 is 16 residues long. The V gene lost 0 bases and the J gene lost 0 bases, with 12 bases spanning the gap. Looked up from germline, CDR1 is SGHDN and CDR2 is FVKESK. The DNA of the CDR3 is TGTGCCAGCAGCCAAGAGGGGTGGGGGCACTCCTACGAGCAGTACTTC. It translates to CASSQEGWGHSYEQYF.

This chain connects TRBV2 to TRBJ2-3; 10 bases agree with TRBD2. V dropped 5 bases and J dropped 1; count of bases not matched to a gene: 3. The CDR3 covers 15 residues. Germline loops: CDR1 SNHLY, CDR2 FYNNEI. CDR3 nucleotides: TGTGCCAGCAGTTTAGCGGGGGGCGGCACAGATACGCAGTATTTT. The encoded protein is CASSLAGGGTDTQYF.

The chain is built from TRBV5-1 and TRBJ1-2; D remains ambiguous. Looked up from germline, CDR1 is SGHRS and CDR2 is YFSETQ. There are 14 residues in the CDR3. The V gene lost 0 bases and the J gene lost 6 bases, with 12 bases spanning the gap. This CDR3 reads CASSLGRRVHGYTF. The CDR3 DNA follows: TGCGCCAGCAGCTTGGGGAGGAGGGTCCATGGCTACACCTTC.

J is TRBJ2-5 and V is TRBV6-1, with 9 bases fitting TRBD1. CDR1 is MNHNS, CDR2 SASEGT, per germline. V dropped 1 base and J dropped 1; count of bases not matched to a gene: 7. This CDR3 contains 17 residues. CDR3 nucleotides: TGTGCCAGCAGTGAAGGGTATGACAGGGGGATCCAAGAGACCCAGTACTTC. This translates into CASSEGYDRGIQETQYF.

This clone has ten or more counts. The chain has TRBV19 and TRBJ1-5; D perhaps matches TRBD1 (5 bases). Deletions cut 7 bases from V and 0 bases from J, with 16 bases between. The germline CDR1 and CDR2 sequences are LNHDA and SQIVND (reference sequence). The CDR3 is 16 residues long. Here the CDR3 reads CASTQPGEYSNQPQHF. The CDR3 DNA reads as TGTGCCAGTACCCAGCCGGGGGAATATAGCAATCAGCCCCAGCATTTT.

To note about this clone: This CDR3 is also generated by other DNA sequences in the sample. V gene TRBV7-2 combines with J gene TRBJ2-3; D perhaps matches TRBD1 (7 bases). V shed 2 bases and J shed 5 bases, with 8 bases lying between them. CDR1 and CDR2 from the germline V gene are SGHTA and FQGNSA. The CDR3 loop spans 13 amino acids. DNA of the CDR3: TGTGCCAGCAGCTTACAGGGGGGAGATACGCAGTATTTT. It specifies CASSLQGGDTQYF.

The chain links TRBV7-6 to TRBJ2-7; TRBD1 is a possible D gene (5 bases). The V end lost 5 bases, the J end lost 0 bases, and 14 bases lay between the germline ends. Germline V lookup: CDR1 SGHVS, CDR2 FNYEAQ. The CDR3 contains 15 residues. The CDR3 bases are TGTGCCAGCAGCGGCCAGGGAAAGAGCTCCTACGAGCAGTACTTC. This encodes CASSGQGKSSYEQYF.

This chain joins TRBV18 and TRBJ2-4; weak D call: TRBD2 (6 bases). CDR1 is KGHSH and CDR2 is LQKENI in the germline V gene. V was clipped by 2 bases and J by 3 bases, with 17 bases between them. The length of the CDR3 is 17 residues. In nucleotides, the CDR3 is TGTGCCAGCTCACCAGTCAGGGCCCAGGGAGGCAAAAACATTCAGTACTTC. This gives the protein CASSPVRAQGGKNIQYF.

V usage is TRBV3-1 (or the pseudogene TRBV3-2) and J usage is TRBJ2-5; D unclear. The CDR3 sequence is 14 residues long. Germline V gene lookup returns CDR1 LGHDT and CDR2 YNNKEL (reference sequence). The V and J ends lost 1 base and 3 bases respectively, with 9 bases between them. The CDR3 loop reads CASSQVDAKETQYF. The CDR3 DNA reads TGTGCCAGCAGCCAAGTTGATGCGAAAGAGACCCAGTACTTC.

The chain recombines TRBV9 with TRBJ1-2, with 8 bases matching TRBD1. CDR1 and CDR2 from the germline V gene are SGDLS and YYNGEE. The length of the CDR3 is 17 residues. The junction had 14 bases not matched to a gene; V was cut back by 0 bases and J by 7 bases. CDR3 bases: TGTGCCAGCAGCGTAGGGACAGGGAAGAGACAGGGCAGTGGCTACACCTTC. Its protein is CASSVGTGKRQGSGYTF.

The chain uses TRBV27 and TRBJ2-3; D gene uncertain. V lost 5 bases and J lost 0, with 6 bases in between. The V gene's germline CDR1 is MNHEY and CDR2 SMNVEV (reference sequence). The CDR3 consists of 13 residues. DNA for the CDR3: TGTGCCAGCAGTCTTCAGAGCACAGATACGCAGTATTTT. Its protein is CASSLQSTDTQYF.

The V gene is TRBV7-3, the J gene TRBJ2-5, with a tentative D call TRBD1 (6 bases). The V gene's germline CDR1 is SGHTA and CDR2 FQGTGA. Trimming pared 5 bases from V and 5 bases from J, leaving 12 bases between. This CDR3 has 13 residues. The CDR3 sequence: CASSVTGLETQYF. The CDR3 nucleotides are TGTGCCAGCAGCGTCACAGGGTTGGAGACCCAGTACTTC.

This clone was detected only once. The chain couples TRBV4-3 to TRBJ2-1; D is possibly TRBD2 (5 bases). CDR1 is LGHNA, CDR2 YSLEER, per germline. V lost 0 bases, J lost 0 bases, and 12 bases lay in between. The CDR3 is 17 amino acids. Here the CDR3 reads CASSQEGSGISYNEQFF. The CDR3 region has the DNA TGCGCCAGCAGCCAAGAGGGCTCGGGGATCTCCTACAATGAGCAGTTCTTC.

J is TRBJ2-5 and V is TRBV6-5; TRBD1 matches 10 bases. In germline, CDR1 is MNHEY, CDR2 SVGAGI. The trim removed 7 bases at V and 4 bases at J, leaving 9 bases unmatched. This CDR3 region has 15 residues. The CDR3 is CASIHRDRGAETQYF. Written as DNA, the CDR3 is TGTGCCAGCATCCACCGGGACAGGGGCGCAGAGACCCAGTACTTC.

This sequence joins TRBV5-6 and TRBJ2-2; tentative D call: TRBD1 (7 bases). Germline CDR1 is SGHDT and CDR2 is YYEEEE. The germline V and J ends were trimmed by 3 bases and 4 bases, with 10 bases remaining between them. This CDR3 region has 14 residues. CDR3 DNA: TGTGCCAGCAGCTCTCAGGGGGGCACCGGGGAGCTGTTTTTT. Its translation is CASSSQGGTGELFF.

The chain couples TRBV19 to TRBJ1-1; 8 bases are a match to TRBD1. Germline assignment: CDR1 LNHDA and CDR2 SQIVND (reference sequence). Trimming cost V 7 bases and J 0 bases; bases outside gene matches: 7. The CDR3 has 15 residues. The chain's CDR3 is CASKLQGGVNTEAFF. CDR3 bases: TGTGCCAGTAAACTACAGGGGGGCGTGAACACTGAAGCTTTCTTT.

This rearrangement joins TRBV27 to TRBJ2-3; TRBD2 matches at 9 bases. V dropped 1 base and J dropped 4; count of bases not matched to a gene: 9. Germline V gene lookup returns CDR1 MNHEY and CDR2 SMNVEV (reference sequence). This CDR3 spans 17 amino acids. In DNA, the CDR3 is TGTGCCAGCAGTTTATGGGCTAGCGGGGTTCTTCCAGATACGCAGTATTTT. It encodes CASSLWASGVLPDTQYF.

The rearrangement links TRBV4-3 to TRBJ2-3, with D possibly matching TRBD1 (5 bases). The CDR3 is made up of 15 amino acids. The germline V gene has CDR1 LGHNA and CDR2 YSLEER. V gave up 0 bases and J gave up 2 bases, with 9 bases separating them. The CDR3 sequence: CASSQERQYTDTQYF. In DNA form, the CDR3 reads TGCGCCAGCAGCCAAGAAAGACAGTACACAGATACGCAGTATTTT.

The genes are TRBV19 and TRBJ1-1, with a weak D call TRBD1 (5 bases). The CDR3 spans 11 residues. Trimming pared 5 bases from V and 8 bases from J, leaving 9 bases between. Germline CDR1 LNHDA, CDR2 SQIVND (reference sequence). CDR3 in amino acids: CASSFGGEAFF. The CDR3 DNA reads TGTGCCAGTAGTTTCGGGGGAGAAGCTTTCTTT.

The chain recombines TRBV19 with TRBJ2-2; D possibly corresponds to TRBD1 (5 bases). The CDR3 covers 16 residues. The V end was cut by 7 bases, the J end by 5 bases, with 20 bases between. Germline values: CDR1 LNHDA, CDR2 SQIVND (reference sequence). The CDR3: CASTPLGQLETGELFF. The DNA for the CDR3 is TGTGCCAGTACCCCCCTGGGGCAGCTGGAAACCGGGGAGCTGTTTTTT.

This rearrangement joins TRBV6-5 to TRBJ1-1; D not certain. V lost 11 bases to trimming and J lost 1 base, with 20 bases between them. This CDR3 region has 15 residues. Germline CDR1 MNHEY, CDR2 SVGAGI. The CDR3 loop reads CAGRVDLLTNTEAFF. The CDR3 nucleotides read TGTGCCGGCCGGGTCGACCTCTTGACGAACACTGAAGCTTTCTTT.